This T cell receptor (beta chain) was obtained from a study of metastatic and nonmetastatic thyroid tumors. Study overall: For malignant and benign thyroid patients, tumor or nodule tissue and blood were the sources whose repertoires were compared. Findings of the study overall: Patients with malignant thyroid tumors reportedly had significantly higher TCR beta diversity than those with benign nodules, in blood and tumor.

The CDR3 totals 17 residues. CDR1 SGHTA and CDR2 FQGNSA come from the germline V gene. V shed 0 bases and J shed 5 bases, with 19 bases lying between them. Patients were all untreated before their thyroid surgery. With regard to this clone: Its antigen remains unidentified.

How the authors handled the data: The distant-metastasis classifier for papillary thyroid cancer was built from CDR3 differences across clinicopathological groups. TCRdb used MiXCR to call clones anew from the PCR reads. The V and J calls come from TCRdb's annotation, not from the publication. The sample shows 36,000 or so clones, around 33% of them seen only once. This sequence joins TRBV7-2 and TRBJ1-1; possibly TRBD1 for D (6 bases). The sample comprised tumor tissue. This TCR came from a female donor with papillary thyroid cancer or a benign thyroid nodule (not recorded which). Some clones in this sample may be carry-over from other donors' samples. The CDR3 here is CASSLALVLGAQTEAFF. The CDR3 nucleotides are TGTGCCAGCAGCTTAGCGTTGGTCCTGGGGGCGCAAACTGAAGCTTTCTTT.